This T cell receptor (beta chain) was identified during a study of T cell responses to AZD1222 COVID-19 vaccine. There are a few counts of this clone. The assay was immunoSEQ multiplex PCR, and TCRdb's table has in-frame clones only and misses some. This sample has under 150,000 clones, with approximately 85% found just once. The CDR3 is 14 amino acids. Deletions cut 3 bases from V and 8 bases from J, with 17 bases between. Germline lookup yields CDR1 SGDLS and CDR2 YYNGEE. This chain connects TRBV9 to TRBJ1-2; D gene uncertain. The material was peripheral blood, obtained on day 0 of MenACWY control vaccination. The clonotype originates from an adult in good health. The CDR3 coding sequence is TGTGCCAGCAGCGCCTCACCGAGCCTAGGAGGCTACACCTTC. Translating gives CASSASPSLGGYTF.